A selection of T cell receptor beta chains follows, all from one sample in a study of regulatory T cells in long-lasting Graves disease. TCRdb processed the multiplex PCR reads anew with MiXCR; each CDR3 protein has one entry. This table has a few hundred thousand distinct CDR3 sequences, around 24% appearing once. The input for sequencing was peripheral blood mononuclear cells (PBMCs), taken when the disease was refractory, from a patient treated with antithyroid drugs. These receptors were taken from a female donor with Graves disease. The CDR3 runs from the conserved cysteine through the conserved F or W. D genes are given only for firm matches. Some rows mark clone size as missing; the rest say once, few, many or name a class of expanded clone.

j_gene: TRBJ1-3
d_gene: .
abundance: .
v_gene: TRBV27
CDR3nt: TGTGCCAGCAGTTTCGTCGGAAACACCATATATTTT
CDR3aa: CASSFVGNTIYF

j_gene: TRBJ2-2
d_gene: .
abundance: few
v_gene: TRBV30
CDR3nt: TGTGCCTGGATAGGGTGGAGGACCGGGGAGCTGTTTTTT
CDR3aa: CAWIGWRTGELFF

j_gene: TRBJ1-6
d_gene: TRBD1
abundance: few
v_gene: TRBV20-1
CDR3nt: TGCAGTGCTAGAGATCGGGACAGGGGGCTTTCACCCCTCCACTTT
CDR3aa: CSARDRDRGLSPLHF

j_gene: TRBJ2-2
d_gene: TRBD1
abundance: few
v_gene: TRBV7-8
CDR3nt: TGTGCCAGCAGCTTATTCAGGGGGCAGGACACCGGGGAGCTGTTTTTT
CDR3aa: CASSLFRGQDTGELFF

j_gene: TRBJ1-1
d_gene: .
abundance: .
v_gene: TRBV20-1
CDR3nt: TGCAGTGCTAGAGCGGACAGAATTAACACTGAAGCTTTCTTT
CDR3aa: CSARADRINTEAFF

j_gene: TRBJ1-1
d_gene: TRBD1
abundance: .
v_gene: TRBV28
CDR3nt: TGTGCCAGTAGCCGGGACAGGGTTCGGACTGAAGCTTTCTTT
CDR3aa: CASSRDRVRTEAFF

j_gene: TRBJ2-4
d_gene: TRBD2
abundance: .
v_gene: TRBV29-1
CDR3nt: TGCAGCGTCGGCCGACTAGCGGGGGCGGGAAACATTCAGTACTTC
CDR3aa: CSVGRLAGAGNIQYF

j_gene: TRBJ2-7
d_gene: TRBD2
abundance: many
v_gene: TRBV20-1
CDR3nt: TGCAGTGCTAGACCCGGACTAGCGGGAGCACTTAACGAGCAGTACTTC
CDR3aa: CSARPGLAGALNEQYF

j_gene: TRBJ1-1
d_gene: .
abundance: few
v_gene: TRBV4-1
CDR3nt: TGCGCCAGCAGCCAGCCGGGACGAAGCACTGAAGCTTTCTTT
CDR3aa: CASSQPGRSTEAFF

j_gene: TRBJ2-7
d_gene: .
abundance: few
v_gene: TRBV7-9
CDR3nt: TGTGCCAGCAGCTTAGGTGGCAGGGTCCACGAGCAGTACTTC
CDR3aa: CASSLGGRVHEQYF

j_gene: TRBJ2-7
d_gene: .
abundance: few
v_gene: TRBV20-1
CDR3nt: TGCAGTGCTAGCCCGGGGGGCAGGTACGAGCAGTACTTC
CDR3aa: CSASPGGRYEQYF

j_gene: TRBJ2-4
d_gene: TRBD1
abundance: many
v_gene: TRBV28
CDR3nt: TGTGCCAGCAGTTTAAGGGGACAGGGAAACAAAAACATTCAGTACTTC
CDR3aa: CASSLRGQGNKNIQYF

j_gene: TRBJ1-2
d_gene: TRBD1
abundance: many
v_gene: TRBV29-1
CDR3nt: TGCAGCGTTGGGGACAGCTATGGCTACACCTTC
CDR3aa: CSVGDSYGYTF

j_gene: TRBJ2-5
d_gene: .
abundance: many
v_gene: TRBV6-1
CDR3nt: TGTGCCAGCCGTGGGGCTTTAGGTCAAGAGACCCAGTACTTC
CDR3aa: CASRGALGQETQYF

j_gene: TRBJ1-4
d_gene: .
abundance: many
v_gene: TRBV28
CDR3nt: TGTGCCAGCAGTCCTCAGGGCGCTGGGGATGAAAAACTGTTTTTT
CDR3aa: CASSPQGAGDEKLFF

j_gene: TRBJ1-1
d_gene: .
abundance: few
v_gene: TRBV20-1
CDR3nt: TGCAGTGCTGAGCCCGGGGACACTGAAGCTTTCTTT
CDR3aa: CSAEPGDTEAFF

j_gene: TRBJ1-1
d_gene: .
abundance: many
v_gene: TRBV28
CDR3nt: TGTGCCAGCAGACCCCCGGGGGGCGCGTTCGAAGCTTTCTTT
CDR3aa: CASRPPGGAFEAFF

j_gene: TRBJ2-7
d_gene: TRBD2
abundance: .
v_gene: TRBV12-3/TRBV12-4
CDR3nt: TGTGCCAGCAGTTTTTCGACTAGCGGGAGGCTTACCTACGAGCAGTACTTC
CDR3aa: CASSFSTSGRLTYEQYF

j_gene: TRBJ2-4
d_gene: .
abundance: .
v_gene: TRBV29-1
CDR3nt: TGCAGCGTTCGCTCTGGTACAAAAAACATTCAGTACTTC
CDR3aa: CSVRSGTKNIQYF

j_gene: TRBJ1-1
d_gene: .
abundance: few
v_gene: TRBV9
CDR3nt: TGTGCCAGCAGCGTGTTGTCGGGAGAGAACACTGAAGCTTTCTTT
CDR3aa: CASSVLSGENTEAFF

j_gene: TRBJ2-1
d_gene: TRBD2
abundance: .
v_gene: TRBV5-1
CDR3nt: TGCGCCAGCAGCTTGTCGGCTAGCGGGGCTAGCTCCTACAATGAGCAGTTCTTC
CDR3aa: CASSLSASGASSYNEQFF

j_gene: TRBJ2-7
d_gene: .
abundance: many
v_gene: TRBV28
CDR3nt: TGTGCCAGCAGTTTCCGGGGCGACTCCTACGAGCAGTACTTC
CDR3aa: CASSFRGDSYEQYF

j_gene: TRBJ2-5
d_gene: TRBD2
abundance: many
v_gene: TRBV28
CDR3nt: TGTGCCAGCAGTTTAGAGAGACTAGCGGGAGAGACCCAGTACTTC
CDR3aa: CASSLERLAGETQYF